Detailed here is one T cell receptor beta chain. The data stem from a study of response to subunit inactivated influenza vaccine. This CDR3 has 14 amino acids. The germline V gene encodes CDR1 SEHNR and CDR2 FQNEAQ (reference sequence). V shed 3 bases and J shed 3 bases, with 9 bases lying between them. One entry per CDR3 protein, called by TCRdb with MiXCR from the RT-PCR reads. Among about 780,000 distinct CDR3 sequences listed, around a sixth were seen once. This specimen consisted of PBMCs from blood, obtained about 5 days after vaccination. The J gene is TRBJ1-5, the V gene TRBV7-9; TRBD1 is a possible D gene (6 bases). This TCR was recovered from a man aged 50 or older who received an inactivated influenza vaccine. The chain's CDR3 is CASSFAGVNQPQHF. The CDR3 coding sequence is TGTGCCAGCAGCTTTGCAGGGGTCAATCAGCCCCAGCATTTT.